The 31 T cell receptor beta chains given below trace back to one sample, sequenced in a study of beta chain features in type 1 diabetes. Study results and limitations: Among all four CD4+ subsets, Type 1 diabetes patients had TCRB CDR3s that were moderately but significantly shorter.

Expressed TCRB transcripts were sequenced after all isolated RNA was converted to cDNA. Assay: immunoSEQ multiplex PCR; the TCRdb copy retains only in-frame clones and omits some. The sample gives 130,000 or so clones, approximately 10% of which show up once; 0.75% is in the top ten. Their cognate antigens are unknown. Sequencing was carried out using central memory CD4+ T cells from blood. These receptors originate from a man aged 25 to 40 with type 1 diabetes.

J is TRBJ2-7 and V is TRBV5-1; 9 nucleotides line up with TRBD1. The CDR3 length is 15 residues. The trim removed 4 bases at V and 7 bases at J, leaving 12 bases unmatched. Germline V CDR1 and CDR2: SGHRS, YFSETQ. CDR3 sequence (DNA): TGCGCCAGCAGCGACGGGACAGGGCCGCGTCGGGAGCAGTACTTC. It yields the protein CASSDGTGPRREQYF.

This clone was counted between two and nine times. The V call is TRBV19, the J call TRBJ2-7, with 10 positions matching TRBD2. V lost 6 bases, J lost 0 bases, and 5 bases stayed unmatched. Germline V gene data show CDR1 as LNHDA and CDR2 as SQIVND (reference sequence). CDR3 length equals 15 residues. The CDR3 here is CASSTSGEGSYEQYF. CDR3 bases: TGTGCCAGTAGCACTAGCGGGGAAGGCTCCTACGAGCAGTACTTC.

Of note for this clone: The germline gene is not matched at one end of the junction; a read error may be the cause. This rearrangement joins TRBV28 to TRBJ1-1; D gene ambiguous. CDR3 length equals 16 residues. Germline V gives CDR1 MDHEN, CDR2 SYDVKM. CDR3 sequence reads: CASRRNPWGGNPEAFF. DNA of the CDR3: TGTGCCAGCAGACGAAACCCCTGGGGAGGGAACCCTGAAGCTTTCTTT.

V is TRBV30 and J is TRBJ2-1, with TRBD1 identical over 7 bases. Germline CDR1 is GTSNPN and CDR2 is SVGIG (reference sequence). V lost 6 bases to trimming and J lost 8 bases; unmatched junction nucleotides: 10. The CDR3 runs 13 residues. CDR3 residues: CACYIQGFDEQFF. CDR3 sequence (DNA): TGTGCCTGCTATATACAGGGGTTCGATGAGCAGTTCTTC.

This chain connects TRBV5-4 to TRBJ2-1, with 11 bases aligning to TRBD2. This CDR3 region has 15 residues. Germline CDR1 reads SGHNT; CDR2 reads YYREEE (reference sequence). The trim removed 2 bases at V and 8 bases at J, leaving 6 bases unmatched. DNA for the CDR3: TGTGCCAGCAGCTTCCTAGCGGGGGGCGTCGATGAGCAGTTCTTC. This translates into CASSFLAGGVDEQFF.

The chain employs TRBV11-2 and TRBJ2-7; TRBD2 matches at 7 bases. The germline V gene encodes CDR1 SGHAT and CDR2 FQNNGV. CDR3 length equals 13 residues. Unmatched junction bases numbered 1, after V lost 3 bases and J lost 2 bases. The DNA of the CDR3 is TGTGCCAGCAGCTTGGGGACTACCTACGAGCAGTACTTC. Translating it yields CASSLGTTYEQYF.

The chain couples TRBV7-2 to TRBJ1-5, with a weak D call TRBD1 (5 bases). The germline V and J ends were trimmed by 5 bases and 4 bases, with 9 bases remaining between them. The CDR3 totals 13 residues. Germline assignment: CDR1 SGHTA and CDR2 FQGNSA. This CDR3 reads CASSLDSNQPQHF. DNA of the CDR3: TGTGCCAGCAGCCTCGACAGTAATCAGCCCCAGCATTTT.

This clone was detected only a few times. The chain is built from TRBV28 and TRBJ2-4; perhaps TRBD1 as D (5 bases). Germline V gives CDR1 MDHEN, CDR2 SYDVKM. The CDR3 has 14 amino acids. With 6 bases removed from V and 8 bases from J, the gap between germline ends came to 17 bases. The CDR3 reads CASRPQGLEDIQYF. The CDR3 coding sequence is TGTGCCAGCAGGCCGCAGGGTTTAGAAGACATTCAGTACTTC.

This clone has a handful of counts. CDR3 region: CASRLAGAREETQYF. The CDR3, as DNA: TGCGCCAGCAGGCTAGCGGGGGCGCGGGAAGAGACCCAGTACTTC. This rearrangement joins TRBV4-1 to TRBJ2-5; 10 positions match TRBD2. This CDR3 comprises 15 residues. Trimming cost V 6 bases and J 3 bases; bases outside gene matches: 7. The V gene's germline CDR1 is MGHRA and CDR2 YSYEKL.

The chain joins TRBV2 to TRBJ1-5, with D possibly TRBD1 on 6 matching bases. The CDR3 is made up of 14 amino acids. Trimming stripped 3 bases from V and 6 bases from J, with 12 bases between. Germline V gives CDR1 SNHLY, CDR2 FYNNEI. The CDR3 protein is CASSDTGLAQPQHF. CDR3 in DNA: TGTGCCAGCAGTGACACAGGGTTGGCTCAGCCCCAGCATTTT.

The sample holds a few counts of this clone. The chain couples TRBV7-2 to TRBJ2-3, with TRBD2 matching 13 bases. The length of the CDR3 is 16 residues. Trimming removed 0 bases from V and 7 bases from J; junction bases left unmatched: 4. Per the germline V gene, CDR1 is SGHTA and CDR2 is FQGNSA. CDR3 DNA sequence: TGTGCCAGCAGCTTAGCGGTGACTAGCGGGGGGTATACGCAGTATTTT. Amino acids: CASSLAVTSGGYTQYF.

In its sample, this clone was seen a few times. The chain employs TRBV7-2 and TRBJ2-5; 7 bases agree with TRBD2. With 5 bases clipped from V and 1 base from J, the junction kept 4 bases outside the gene matches. The CDR3 sequence is 14 residues long. Germline values: CDR1 SGHTA, CDR2 FQGNSA. The CDR3 DNA reads TGTGCCAGCAGCCGTACTAGCGTCCAAGAGACCCAGTACTTC. It yields the protein CASSRTSVQETQYF. Filled out from reference TRBV7-2 and TRBJ2-5, the complete variable domain reads GAGVSQSPSNKVTEKGKDVELRCDPISGHTALYWYRQSLGQGLEFLIYFQGNSAPDKSGLPSDRFSAERTGGSVSTLTIQRTQQEDSAVYLCASSRTSVQETQYFGPGTRLLVL.

The chain employs TRBV30 and TRBJ1-2; TRBD1 might be the D (5 bases). The V gene's germline CDR1 is GTSNPN and CDR2 SVGIG (reference sequence). The CDR3 extends over 12 amino acids. The CDR3 reads CASSGGNYGYTF. The CDR3 bases are TGTGCTTCCTCGGGGGGGAACTATGGCTACACCTTC.

The chain recombines TRBV11-2 with TRBJ1-4; D is unresolved. The ends were cut back, 3 bases at V and 7 bases at J, with 9 bases in the middle. Germline V gives CDR1 SGHAT, CDR2 FQNNGV. The CDR3 is 13 residues long. In DNA, the CDR3 is TGTGCCAGCAGCTTTCTGTCCAGTGAAAAACTGTTTTTT. Encoded protein: CASSFLSSEKLFF. Full variable domain (remainder filled in from reference TRBV11-2 and TRBJ1-4): EAGVAQSPRYKIIEKRQSVAFWCNPISGHATLYWYQQILGQGPKLLIQFQNNGVVDDSQLPKDRFSAERLKGVDSTLKIQPAKLEDSAVYLCASSFLSSEKLFFGSGTQLSVL.

This rearrangement joins TRBV7-2 to TRBJ2-1; D unresolved. V was pared by 7 bases and J by 9 bases, with 16 bases between. Germline CDR1 reads SGHTA; CDR2 reads FQGNSA. The CDR3 has 13 residues. CDR3 amino acids: CASTPRLLSEQFF. The CDR3 bases are TGTGCCAGCACCCCCCGCTTGCTCAGTGAGCAGTTCTTC. Drawing the rest from reference TRBV7-2 and TRBJ2-1, the complete variable domain is GAGVSQSPSNKVTEKGKDVELRCDPISGHTALYWYRQSLGQGLEFLIYFQGNSAPDKSGLPSDRFSAERTGGSVSTLTIQRTQQEDSAVYLCASTPRLLSEQFFGPGTRLTVL.

This clone was observed a handful of times. The V and J genes are TRBV28 and TRBJ2-5; a weak D match, TRBD1 (6 bases). The CDR3 loop spans 15 amino acids. The germline gives CDR1 MDHEN, CDR2 SYDVKM. Trimming removed 2 bases from V and 0 bases from J, with 10 bases in between. The CDR3: CASSLPDSNQETQYF. The CDR3 DNA reads TGTGCCAGCAGTTTACCGGACAGTAACCAAGAGACCCAGTACTTC.

This clone was found a few times. The chain carries TRBV30 and TRBJ1-1; 7 nucleotides line up with TRBD1. This CDR3 has 14 residues. Germline CDR1 is GTSNPN and CDR2 is SVGIG (reference sequence). Losses at the gene ends were 2 bases for V and 8 bases for J; bases not matched to a gene: 11. The CDR3 sequence: CAWSLMTGPVEAFF. DNA for the CDR3: TGTGCCTGGAGTCTAATGACAGGGCCTGTCGAAGCTTTCTTT.

This clone was seen a few times. DNA of the CDR3: TGTGCCAGCTCACCACAGTCTCGATCGGGGACCGGGGAGCTGTTTTTT. Its protein product is CASSPQSRSGTGELFF. The V gene is TRBV18, the J gene TRBJ2-2; possible D gene TRBD2, 5 bases. The V and J ends lost 1 base and 5 bases respectively, with 14 bases between them. The CDR3 covers 16 residues. CDR1 and CDR2 from the germline V gene are KGHSH and LQKENI.

In its sample, this clone was seen a few times. J is TRBJ2-5 and V is TRBV29-1, with 7 bases fitting TRBD1. Germline trimming cut 1 base from V and 5 bases from J; bases unmatched to any gene: 10. This CDR3 region has 15 residues. The germline CDR1 and CDR2 sequences are SQVTM and ANQGSEA. The CDR3 here is CSVEGRQGLGETQYF. In DNA, the CDR3 is TGCAGCGTTGAAGGCAGACAGGGTTTGGGGGAGACCCAGTACTTC.

This clone was observed many times. The V call is TRBV2, the J call TRBJ1-2; D is unresolved. The germline gives CDR1 SNHLY, CDR2 FYNNEI. The CDR3 covers 11 residues. V lost 5 bases and J lost 3, with 4 bases in between. The CDR3 loop is CASSPDYGYTF. DNA for the CDR3: TGTGCCAGCAGTCCGGACTATGGCTACACCTTC.

This chain connects TRBV7-2 to TRBJ1-6, with 8 positions matching TRBD1. The CDR3 runs to 16 residues. Germline CDR1 SGHTA, CDR2 FQGNSA. V dropped 5 bases and J dropped 6; count of bases not matched to a gene: 9. The CDR3 loop reads CASSQRQGSANSPLHF. The CDR3 DNA sequence: TGTGCCAGCAGCCAAAGACAGGGGTCGGCTAATTCACCCCTCCACTTT. The whole variable domain, remainder taken from reference TRBV7-2 and TRBJ1-6, is GAGVSQSPSNKVTEKGKDVELRCDPISGHTALYWYRQSLGQGLEFLIYFQGNSAPDKSGLPSDRFSAERTGGSVSTLTIQRTQQEDSAVYLCASSQRQGSANSPLHFGNGTRLTVT.

This clone was found a few times. In the same sample, other DNA sequences code for this CDR3. Here the CDR3 reads CASSLDRSYEQYF. CDR3 nucleotides: TGTGCCAGCAGCTTAGACAGATCCTACGAGCAGTACTTC. The chain recombines TRBV7-8 with TRBJ2-7; the D is unclear. The CDR3 is made up of 13 amino acids. CDR1 is SGHVS and CDR2 is FQNEAQ in the germline V gene. V lost 1 base, J lost 1 base, and 5 bases lay in between.

This clone appeared once. This chain uses TRBV7-2 with TRBJ2-5; maybe TRBD2 (5 bases). There are 15 residues in the CDR3. The germline gives CDR1 SGHTA, CDR2 FQGNSA. Deletions cut 2 bases from V and 5 bases from J, with 15 bases between. The CDR3 DNA sequence: TGTGCCAGCAGCTTAATGGGGTCGGGGAAGGAGACCCAGTACTTC. Protein product: CASSLMGSGKETQYF.

This clone was counted many times. The chain recombines TRBV14 with TRBJ2-1; the match to TRBD2 covers 9 bases. This CDR3 is built from 14 residues. Germline V gives CDR1 SGHDN, CDR2 FVKESK. The V segment lost 6 bases and the J segment 8 bases; nucleotides outside the gene matches: 8. The CDR3 region is CASSRTSGWDEQFF. The CDR3 DNA reads as TGTGCCAGCAGTCGCACTAGCGGGTGGGATGAGCAGTTCTTC.

Details on this clone: The sample holds other DNA sequences that translate to the same CDR3. The gene calls are TRBV7-9 and TRBJ1-5; 9 bases agree with TRBD1. This CDR3 has 14 amino acids. Germline V CDR1 and CDR2: SEHNR, FQNEAQ (reference sequence). With 3 bases clipped from V and 6 bases from J, the junction kept 3 bases outside the gene matches. The CDR3: CASSLGQGGQPQHF. In DNA form, the CDR3 reads TGTGCCAGCAGCTTGGGACAGGGTGGTCAGCCCCAGCATTTT.

This clone was picked up a small number of times. This chain joins TRBV6-6 and TRBJ1-5, with D uncertain. Germline values: CDR1 MNHNY, CDR2 SVGAGI (reference sequence). V lost 7 bases and J lost 0, with 10 bases in between. This CDR3 is 14 amino acids long. The CDR3 sequence is CASTLLNSNQPQHF. The CDR3 DNA reads TGTGCCAGCACCCTTTTAAATAGCAATCAGCCCCAGCATTTT.

This clone turned up a few times. V usage is TRBV30 and J usage is TRBJ2-5, with 8 bases lining up with TRBD1. Germline trimming cut 1 base from V and 2 bases from J; bases unmatched to any gene: 6. This CDR3 is 15 amino acids long. Looked up from germline, CDR1 is GTSNPN and CDR2 is SVGIG (reference sequence). In DNA, the CDR3 is TGTGCCTGGAGTGCGGGACAGGTGATTCAAGAGACCCAGTACTTC. This sequence encodes CAWSAGQVIQETQYF.

This clone was counted between two and nine times. V is TRBV5-6 and J is TRBJ2-2, with a possible D match to TRBD2 (5 bases). Looked up from germline, CDR1 is SGHDT and CDR2 is YYEEEE. V gave up 2 bases and J gave up 6 bases, with 14 bases separating them. This CDR3 comprises 15 residues. CDR3 in amino acids: CASSLSGISAGELFF. The CDR3, as DNA: TGTGCCAGCAGCTTATCAGGAATTAGCGCCGGGGAGCTGTTTTTT.

This clone was counted between two and nine times. The rearrangement uses TRBV9 and TRBJ2-7, with TRBD2 identical over 11 bases. V was pared by 7 bases and J by 2 bases, with 8 bases of the junction left unmatched. In germline, CDR1 is SGDLS, CDR2 YYNGEE. There are 15 residues in the CDR3. The CDR3 region has the DNA TGTGCCAGCGGGAAAGGGACTAGCGGCCCCTACGAGCAGTACTTC. Translating gives CASGKGTSGPYEQYF.

V usage is TRBV30 and J usage is TRBJ1-1, with D maybe TRBD1 (5 bases). The V gene's germline CDR1 is GTSNPN and CDR2 SVGIG (reference sequence). V was shortened by 3 bases and J by 6 bases, with 11 bases between the two germline ends. This CDR3 is 12 amino acids long. The CDR3 sequence: CAWSLWGAEAFF. The CDR3 region has the DNA TGTGCCTGGAGCCTATGGGGGGCTGAAGCTTTCTTT.

This clone came up a few times. V usage is TRBV7-2 and J usage is TRBJ2-7; 10 nucleotides agree with TRBD2. Looked up from germline, CDR1 is SGHTA and CDR2 is FQGNSA. The CDR3 length is 17 residues. V shed 1 base and J 0 bases; nucleotides not matched to a gene: 6. CDR3 sequence: CASSLGLLAGASYEQYF. The DNA of the CDR3 is TGTGCCAGCAGCTTAGGATTGCTAGCGGGGGCCTCCTACGAGCAGTACTTC.